The 12 T cell receptor beta chains below come from one sample, sequenced in a study of CD8 T cells in Susac syndrome. Random-hexamer reverse transcription was applied to about 0.5 to 1 ug RNA. TCRdb called the immunoSEQ multiplex PCR reads again in MiXCR, with one record for every CDR3 protein. Here the sample spans around 100,000 distinct CDR3 sequences, around 96% being singletons. The sequenced sample was CD8+ T cells from PBMCs. The receptor source for this set is a human donor with Susac syndrome.

The chain joins TRBV27 to TRBJ2-7, with 8 bases aligning to TRBD1. CDR3 length equals 14 residues. Per germline, CDR1 MNHEY and CDR2 SMNVEV (reference sequence). J lost 5 bases, V lost 5 bases, and 8 bases had no gene match. The CDR3 coding sequence is TGTGCCAGCAGTCCCCTGACAGGGGCGGACGAGCAGTACTTC. This sequence encodes CASSPLTGADEQYF.

V usage is TRBV29-1 and J usage is TRBJ2-2; a weak D match, TRBD1 (5 bases). The CDR3 contains 13 residues. V lost 7 bases and J 0 bases, leaving 9 bases between the germline ends. Germline V CDR1 and CDR2: SQVTM, ANQGSEA. CDR3 sequence (DNA): TGCAGCGGGGGCCAGACGAACACCGGGGAGCTGTTTTTT. It specifies CSGGQTNTGELFF.

The chain couples TRBV19 to TRBJ1-2; perhaps TRBD1 as D (5 bases). The germline gives CDR1 LNHDA, CDR2 SQIVND (reference sequence). The V gene lost 8 bases and the J gene lost 1 base, with 14 bases spanning the gap. The CDR3 runs 14 residues. CDR3 bases: TGTGCCAGTTCCGGGCCCAGGGTTAACTATGGCTACACCTTC. Amino acids: CASSGPRVNYGYTF. Supplemented by reference TRBV19 and TRBJ1-2, the full variable domain reads DGGITQSPKYLFRKEGQNVTLSCEQNLNHDAMYWYRQDPGQGLRLIYYSQIVNDFQKGDIAEGYSVSREKKESFPLTVTSAQKNPTAFYLCASSGPRVNYGYTFGSGTRLTVV.

In its sample, this clonotype was seen a few times. The V call is TRBV6-4, the J call TRBJ2-2; tentatively, D is TRBD2 (6 bases). CDR3 size: 13 residues. With 5 bases removed from V and 4 bases from J, the gap between germline ends came to 8 bases. Germline V CDR1 and CDR2: MRHNA, SNTAGT. The CDR3 bases are TGTGCCAGCAGTCTCGGGGGCACCGGGGAGCTGTTTTTT. Amino acids: CASSLGGTGELFF.

V and J are TRBV27 and TRBJ1-1; D gene uncertain. Between the trimmed V and J ends, which lost 5 bases and 2 bases, there was a span of 12 bases. CDR3 length: 14 amino acids. The germline V gene encodes CDR1 MNHEY and CDR2 SMNVEV (reference sequence). The CDR3 loop reads CASSTDLTNTEAFF. The CDR3 DNA follows: TGTGCCAGCAGTACGGACCTGACAAACACTGAAGCTTTCTTT.

Concerning this clonotype: In this CDR3 the conserved last residue, phenylalanine or tryptophan, is missing, so a read error is likely. The DNA is omitted, as the CDR3 cannot be located on it reliably, and the CDR3 follows TCRdb's listing. This chain connects TRBV13 to TRBJ2-1. A total of 11 residues make up the CDR3, ends included. The germline gives CDR1 PRHDT, CDR2 FYEKMQ (reference sequence). CDR3 residues: CASSLGLREAV.

The chain couples TRBV4-2 to TRBJ2-7; weak D call: TRBD1 (6 bases). Germline V gene data show CDR1 as LGHNA and CDR2 as YNFKEQ. The length of the CDR3 is 14 residues. Trimming took off 0 bases at V and 3 bases at J, with 9 bases between the two ends. The CDR3 region is CASSQETGFYEQYF. The CDR3 DNA reads as TGTGCCAGCAGCCAAGAGACAGGTTTCTACGAGCAGTACTTC.

This sequence joins TRBV27 and TRBJ2-7; no firm D call. Germline assignment: CDR1 MNHEY and CDR2 SMNVEV (reference sequence). Between the trimmed V and J ends, which lost 3 bases and 3 bases, there was a span of 9 bases. This CDR3 spans 13 amino acids. In nucleotides, the CDR3 is TGTGCCAGCAGTTTGGGTCCCTTCTACGAGCAGTACTTC. Translation gives CASSLGPFYEQYF.

V usage is TRBV4-1 and J usage is TRBJ2-7; D gene ambiguous. Germline assignment: CDR1 MGHRA and CDR2 YSYEKL. The ends were cut back, 0 bases at V and 1 base at J, with 16 bases in the middle. The CDR3 is 17 amino acids. CDR3 region: CASSQDNSVWGSYEQYF. The CDR3 DNA follows: TGCGCCAGCAGCCAAGATAACAGCGTGTGGGGTTCCTACGAGCAGTACTTC.

This chain uses TRBV11-2 with TRBJ1-1, with D possibly matching TRBD1 (6 bases). The CDR3 runs to 14 residues. Germline V gene lookup returns CDR1 SGHAT and CDR2 FQNNGV. Trimming shortened V by 5 bases and J by 3 bases, and 13 bases separated the two germline ends. The CDR3 here is CASSPGGPYTEAFF. CDR3 nucleotides: TGTGCCAGCAGCCCCGGGGGGCCCTACACTGAAGCTTTCTTT.

The chain uses TRBV14 and TRBJ2-2, with D perhaps TRBD1 (6 bases). Between the trimmed V and J ends, which lost 4 bases and 1 base, there was a span of 10 bases. Germline-derived CDR1 and CDR2 are SGHDN and FVKESK. The CDR3 has 15 amino acids. CDR3 protein: CASSRATGNTGELFF. The DNA for the CDR3 is TGTGCCAGCAGCCGGGCGACAGGGAACACCGGGGAGCTGTTTTTT.

The V call is TRBV7-9, the J call TRBJ1-2; maybe TRBD1 (6 bases). CDR3 size: 15 residues. Trimming cost V 5 bases and J 4 bases, with 17 bases left between them. Germline-derived CDR1 and CDR2 are SEHNR and FQNEAQ (reference sequence). The CDR3 DNA sequence: TGTGCCAGCAGCCCTCCAGGGGTTTCCGGCTATGGCTACACCTTC. Its translation is CASSPPGVSGYGYTF.